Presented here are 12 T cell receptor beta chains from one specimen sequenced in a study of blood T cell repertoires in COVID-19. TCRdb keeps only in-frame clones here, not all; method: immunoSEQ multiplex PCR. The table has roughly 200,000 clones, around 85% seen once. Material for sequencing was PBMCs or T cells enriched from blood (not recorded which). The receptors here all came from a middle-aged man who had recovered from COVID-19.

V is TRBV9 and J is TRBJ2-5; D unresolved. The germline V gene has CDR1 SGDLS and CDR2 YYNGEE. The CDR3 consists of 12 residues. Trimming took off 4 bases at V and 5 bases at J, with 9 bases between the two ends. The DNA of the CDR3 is TGTGCCAGCAGCCCGGTTTCTGAGACCCAGTACTTC. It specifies CASSPVSETQYF.

As DNA, the CDR3 is TGCGCCAGCAGCTTGCTAACTAGCGGGGGGGCCCCGCAGTATTTT. It yields the protein CASSLLTSGGAPQYF. The rearrangement uses TRBV5-1 and TRBJ2-3, with TRBD2 matching over 13 bases. V shed 1 base, J shed 10 bases, and the junction held 6 bases outside the gene matches. From germline, CDR1 is SGHRS and CDR2 YFSETQ. The length of the CDR3 is 15 residues.

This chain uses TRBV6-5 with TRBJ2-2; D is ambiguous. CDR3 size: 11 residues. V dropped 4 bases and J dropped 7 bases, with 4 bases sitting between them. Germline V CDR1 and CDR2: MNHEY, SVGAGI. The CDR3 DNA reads TGTGCCAGCAGTTCGGTCGGGGAGCTGTTTTTT. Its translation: CASSSVGELFF.

CDR3 DNA: TGTGCCAGCAGCCTACCAGGGGAAGTTAGGTATGGCTACACCTTC. This codes for CASSLPGEVRYGYTF. The J gene is TRBJ1-2, the V gene TRBV7-2; TRBD1 is a possible D gene (6 bases). The CDR3 loop spans 15 amino acids. CDR1 and CDR2 from the germline V gene are SGHTA and FQGNSA. With 5 bases removed from V and 5 bases from J, the gap between germline ends came to 18 bases.

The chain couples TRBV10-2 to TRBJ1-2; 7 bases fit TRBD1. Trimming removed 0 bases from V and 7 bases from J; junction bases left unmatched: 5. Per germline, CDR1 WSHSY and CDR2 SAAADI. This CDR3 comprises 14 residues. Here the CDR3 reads CASSESGGTVGYTF. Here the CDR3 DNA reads TGCGCCAGCAGTGAGTCGGGCGGGACAGTTGGCTACACCTTC.

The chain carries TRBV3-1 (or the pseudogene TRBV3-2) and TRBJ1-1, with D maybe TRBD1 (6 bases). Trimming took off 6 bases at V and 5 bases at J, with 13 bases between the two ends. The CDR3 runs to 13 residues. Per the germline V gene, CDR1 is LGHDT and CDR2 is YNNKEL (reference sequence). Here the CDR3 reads CASRIQGGTEAFF. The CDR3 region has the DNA TGTGCCAGCAGAATACAGGGCGGAACTGAAGCTTTCTTT.

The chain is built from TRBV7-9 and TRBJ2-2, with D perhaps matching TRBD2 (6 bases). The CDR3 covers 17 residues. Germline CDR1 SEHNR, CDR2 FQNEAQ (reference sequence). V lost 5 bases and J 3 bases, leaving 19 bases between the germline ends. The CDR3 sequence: CASSPPRRGRDTGELFF. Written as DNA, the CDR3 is TGTGCCAGCAGCCCTCCCCGGCGGGGAAGGGACACCGGGGAGCTGTTTTTT.

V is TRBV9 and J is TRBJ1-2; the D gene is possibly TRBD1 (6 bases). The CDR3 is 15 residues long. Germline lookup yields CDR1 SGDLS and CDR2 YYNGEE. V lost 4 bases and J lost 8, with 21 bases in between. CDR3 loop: CASSPGYRVDVGYTF. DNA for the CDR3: TGTGCCAGCAGCCCCGGATACAGGGTAGACGTAGGCTACACCTTC.

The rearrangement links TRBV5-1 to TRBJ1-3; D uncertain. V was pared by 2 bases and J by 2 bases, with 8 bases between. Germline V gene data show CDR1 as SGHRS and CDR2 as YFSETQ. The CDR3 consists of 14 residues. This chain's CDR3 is CASSLGVTGNTIYF. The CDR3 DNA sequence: TGCGCCAGCAGCTTAGGAGTGACTGGAAACACCATATATTTT. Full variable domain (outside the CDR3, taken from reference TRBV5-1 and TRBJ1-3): KAGVTQTPRYLIKTRGQQVTLSCSPISGHRSVSWYQQTPGQGLQFLFEYFSETQRNKGNFPGRFSGRQFSNSRSEMNVSTLELGDSALYLCASSLGVTGNTIYFGEGSWLTVV.

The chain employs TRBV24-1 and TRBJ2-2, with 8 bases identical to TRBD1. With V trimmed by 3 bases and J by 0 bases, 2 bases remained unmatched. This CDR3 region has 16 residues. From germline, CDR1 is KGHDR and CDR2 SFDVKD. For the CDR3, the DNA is TGTGCCACCAGTGATGGGACAGGACCGAACACCGGGGAGCTGTTTTTT. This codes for CATSDGTGPNTGELFF.

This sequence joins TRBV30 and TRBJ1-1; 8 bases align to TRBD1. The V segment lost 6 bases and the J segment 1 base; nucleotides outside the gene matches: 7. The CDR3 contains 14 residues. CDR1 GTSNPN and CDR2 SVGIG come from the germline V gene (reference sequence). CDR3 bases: TGTGCCTGTTACAAACAGGGGGGGAACACTGAAGCTTTCTTT. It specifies CACYKQGGNTEAFF.

In nucleotides, the CDR3 is TGCGCCAGCAGCTTGATCCCAGCGCGCGGGAGGGCGGATACGCAGTATTTT. Its protein is CASSLIPARGRADTQYF. The chain links TRBV5-1 to TRBJ2-3; 9 bases line up with TRBD2. The trim removed 1 base at V and 6 bases at J, leaving 12 bases unmatched. Germline V lookup: CDR1 SGHRS, CDR2 YFSETQ. The CDR3 contains 17 residues.